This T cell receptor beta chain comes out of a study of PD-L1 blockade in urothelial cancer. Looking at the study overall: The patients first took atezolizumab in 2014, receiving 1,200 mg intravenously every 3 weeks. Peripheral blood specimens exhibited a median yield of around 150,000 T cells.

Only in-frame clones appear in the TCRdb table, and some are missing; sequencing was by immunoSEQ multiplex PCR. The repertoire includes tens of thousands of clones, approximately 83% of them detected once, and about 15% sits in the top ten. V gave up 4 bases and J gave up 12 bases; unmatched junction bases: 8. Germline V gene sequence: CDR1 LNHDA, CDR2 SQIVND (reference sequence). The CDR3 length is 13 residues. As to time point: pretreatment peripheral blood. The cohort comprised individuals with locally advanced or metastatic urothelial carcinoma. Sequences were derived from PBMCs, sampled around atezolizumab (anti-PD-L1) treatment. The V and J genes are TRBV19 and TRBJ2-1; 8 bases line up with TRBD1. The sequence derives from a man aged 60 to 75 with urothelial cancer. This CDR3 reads CASSTQDRDRQFF. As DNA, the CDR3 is TGTGCCAGTAGTACCCAGGACAGGGATAGGCAGTTCTTC.